This passage covers 11 T cell receptor beta chains from one sample sequenced in a study of cytomegalovirus exposure and HLA in healthy donors. Primers for the PCR totalled 60 Vbeta and 13 Jbeta. TCRdb's table, derived via immunoSEQ multiplex PCR, lists solely in-frame clones and lacks some. Of 160,000 or so clones detected, 65% to 85% appear once; the ten largest clones hold approximately 1.4%. Source material: PBMCs. The receptor set was obtained from a young woman in good health and CMV-seronegative.

The V and J genes are TRBV7-2 and TRBJ2-7; 10 nucleotides agree with TRBD1. This CDR3 spans 15 amino acids. V lost 5 bases, J lost 4 bases, and 8 bases stayed unmatched. Germline assignment: CDR1 SGHTA and CDR2 FQGNSA. The CDR3 DNA is TGTGCCAGCAGCCAGGGACAGGGGTCGTTGTACGAGCAGTACTTC. It translates to CASSQGQGSLYEQYF. Combining the CDR3 with reference TRBV7-2 and TRBJ2-7 gives the whole variable domain GAGVSQSPSNKVTEKGKDVELRCDPISGHTALYWYRQSLGQGLEFLIYFQGNSAPDKSGLPSDRFSAERTGGSVSTLTIQRTQQEDSAVYLCASSQGQGSLYEQYFGPGTRLTVT.

The chain recombines TRBV7-2 with TRBJ1-5; 7 bases agree with TRBD1. CDR3 length equals 13 residues. The germline V gene has CDR1 SGHTA and CDR2 FQGNSA. The J segment lost 2 bases and the V segment lost 8 bases, leaving 3 bases of the junction unmatched. The CDR3 loop reads CASLGTGNQPQHF. Written as DNA, the CDR3 is TGTGCCAGCTTAGGGACAGGCAATCAGCCCCAGCATTTT.

The chain recombines TRBV5-1 with TRBJ2-2; the D is unclear. The CDR3 spans 12 residues. Germline V lookup: CDR1 SGHRS, CDR2 YFSETQ. V was trimmed by 6 bases and J by 6 bases, leaving 9 bases between them. This chain's CDR3 is CASNNPSGELFF. CDR3 nucleotide sequence: TGCGCCAGCAACAACCCTTCCGGGGAGCTGTTTTTT.

V gene TRBV7-2 combines with J gene TRBJ1-4; the D is unclear. The CDR3 is 17 residues long. The V gene's germline CDR1 is SGHTA and CDR2 FQGNSA. The ends were cut back, 6 bases at V and 1 base at J, with 18 bases in the middle. This CDR3 is CASRIKRFKRTNEKLFF. CDR3 nucleotides: TGTGCCAGCAGAATTAAAAGATTCAAGAGAACTAATGAAAAACTGTTTTTT.

J is TRBJ2-3 and V is TRBV19; possible D gene TRBD1, 6 bases. Trimming removed 4 bases from V and 5 bases from J, with 13 bases in between. The CDR3 consists of 14 residues. Germline V CDR1 and CDR2: LNHDA, SQIVND (reference sequence). The CDR3 DNA is TGTGCCAGTAGTAATGAGGGGGTGATAGATACGCAGTATTTT. It encodes CASSNEGVIDTQYF.

This sequence joins TRBV9 and TRBJ1-1; D unresolved. The CDR3 contains 13 residues. V was pared by 2 bases and J by 3 bases, with 8 bases between. Per germline, CDR1 SGDLS and CDR2 YYNGEE. The CDR3 DNA sequence: TGTGCCAGCAGCGTGAGGATTGACACTGAAGCTTTCTTT. Protein sequence: CASSVRIDTEAFF.

The genes are TRBV5-1 and TRBJ1-1; tentative D call: TRBD1 (5 bases). Germline assignment: CDR1 SGHRS and CDR2 YFSETQ. The CDR3 length is 16 residues. Trimming stripped 4 bases from V and 3 bases from J, with 19 bases between. The CDR3 DNA is TGCGCCAGCAGCGGCGAATTCGGACACCAACACACTGAAGCTTTCTTT. It is translated as CASSGEFGHQHTEAFF.

The chain recombines TRBV30 with TRBJ1-1; D possibly corresponds to TRBD1 (6 bases). V dropped 8 bases and J dropped 4 bases, with 20 bases sitting between them. The CDR3 is 14 residues long. Germline V gene data show CDR1 as GTSNPN and CDR2 as SVGIG (reference sequence). The CDR3 sequence: CAKTDRQWGTEAFF. CDR3 in DNA: TGTGCCAAAACAGACAGGCAATGGGGCACTGAAGCTTTCTTT.

V is TRBV7-9 and J is TRBJ1-1; 7 bases align to TRBD1. Losses at the gene ends were 1 base for V and 10 bases for J; bases not matched to a gene: 3. There are 12 residues in the CDR3. The V gene's germline CDR1 is SEHNR and CDR2 FQNEAQ (reference sequence). The DNA of the CDR3 is TGTGCCAGCAGCTTAGGACAGGGAGGAGCTTTCTTT. It codes for CASSLGQGGAFF.

The CDR3 loop is CASSGRGRDNKNPNEQFF. In DNA, the CDR3 is TGTGCCAGCAGCGGCCGAGGCCGGGACAATAAGAACCCCAATGAGCAGTTCTTC. The chain carries TRBV4-2 and TRBJ2-1; D possibly corresponds to TRBD1 (6 bases). Trimming stripped 5 bases from V and 6 bases from J, with 26 bases between. This CDR3 is 18 amino acids long. The germline V gene has CDR1 LGHNA and CDR2 YNFKEQ.

This clone was picked up one time. This rearrangement joins TRBV5-1 to TRBJ2-2; D uncertain. CDR3 length: 16 amino acids. Germline assignment: CDR1 SGHRS and CDR2 YFSETQ. Deletions cut 2 bases from V and 1 base from J, with 12 bases between. The CDR3 spells CASSLEETRNTGELFF. CDR3 coding DNA: TGCGCCAGCAGCTTAGAGGAAACGCGGAACACCGGGGAGCTGTTTTTT. The entire variable domain, with the rest obtained from reference TRBV5-1 and TRBJ2-2, is as follows: KAGVTQTPRYLIKTRGQQVTLSCSPISGHRSVSWYQQTPGQGLQFLFEYFSETQRNKGNFPGRFSGRQFSNSRSEMNVSTLELGDSALYLCASSLEETRNTGELFFGEGSRLTVL.